The sequence of this T cell receptor (beta chain) was determined in a study of shared clonotypes between healthy human individuals (dated by TCRdb to 2020 to 2021). Background for the entire study: Three men and a couple of women, aged 18 to 49 years, made up the cohort. To estimate repertoire size and how much clonotypes are shared between individuals, the study performed deep sequencing of blood TCR repertoires from roughly five healthy adults. To increase sequencing depth and limit assay-specific biases, TCR repertoire library preparation and sequencing were carried out by different laboratories using diverse techniques. Between about 0.8 and 9 billion PBMCs per donor were obtained by leukapheresis.

The donors were healthy, HIV-negative adults who had no recently reported acute infections or vaccinations. All donors were Caucasian adults living in Nashville, Tennessee, USA. For unsorted samples, tens of millions of PBMCs were counted, and genomic DNA was extracted using the QIAamp DNA Blood Mini kit. Blood was obtained by leukapheresis, after which PBMCs were separated by Ficoll-Histopaque density gradient centrifugation and cryopreserved in liquid nitrogen vapor phase. TCR CDR3 regions were amplified from genomic DNA by multiplex PCR using the deep immunoSEQ assay. Genomic DNA extracted from each cell subset was distributed evenly over all wells of several immunoSEQ 96-well plates, and each plate served as one replicate. For unsorted PBMC, each replicate PCR was loaded with approximately 0.3 ug genomic DNA, equivalent to approximately 33,000 T cell genomes. Ten immunoSEQ deep assay plates were used to sequence the unsorted PBMC genomic DNA. Purified libraries were quantified with a Qubit 3.0 fluorometer, sized on a Bioanalyzer 2100, and re-quantified with the KAPA Library Quantification kit. A separate single-read 150-cycle Illumina NextSeq 550 flow cell was used to sequence each immunoSEQ 96-well plate. The original methods were these. Because the immunoSEQ output included only junctional sequences and no quality scores, the filtering could not be the same as the filtering used for full-length reads. Sequences were annotated with PyIR, a Python wrapper for IgBLAST v1.9, using IMGT germline references to assign V/J genes and CDR3. Any read was removed if the V/J assignment was weak (E-value above 1e-6), the CDR3 was missing, or the read contained stop codons, out-of-frame junctions, or ambiguous translated residues. V3J clonotypes were defined as sequences sharing an identical inferred V gene, J gene, and CDR3 amino acid sequence. To compute the percentage overlap between repertoires, the number of shared unique clonotypes was divided by the size of the smaller repertoire. Repertoire richness was assessed with RTK rarefaction, the Chao1 estimator, and Recon v2.1 estimates of unobserved clonotypes. The table was pulled from immuneACCESS by TCRdb, which kept in-frame rearrangements only. Such tables lose some clones; where checked, under half of the loss comes from unresolved V genes, and the rest has no known cause. Clone size and V and J calls were adopted from that table, with D and trimming inferred from the DNA. This sample has about half a million clones in its table, and approximately 80% of those were observed once. More than 10% of the sample goes to the ten largest clones.

Overall study outcomes, separate from this receptor: Pairwise subsampling indicated that sequencing depth was expected to affect the degree of clonotype sharing among donors. Because the study included a small number of donors, the genetic and exposure-history diversity represented was limited. Sampling was limited to blood, and TCR repertoires in tissue likely differ from TCR repertoires in blood.

Regarding this clone: Its cognate antigen has yet to be identified. Base qualities were left out, and no much larger clone turns up one base away. Other DNA sequences of this sample code for an identical CDR3.

Sequenced input: PBMCs. This sequence originates from a woman aged 40 to 50 in good health. Some clones in this sample may be carry-over from other donors' samples.

The CDR3 sequence is CASSLEETQYF. The DNA is TGTGCCAGCAGCTTAGAAGAGACCCAGTACTTC. The receptor chain draws on TRBV5-4 and TRBJ2-5; the D segment cannot be called with confidence. Reading the germline V gene (reference sequence) gives CDR1 SGHNT and CDR2 YYREEE. Spanning cysteine to phenylalanine, the CDR3 consists of 11 amino acids. CDR3 DNA is the only sequence kept; it has 33 bases, read in frame from the first base. V loses 2 bases of germline sequence and J loses 3 bases, and the interval between the two ends is 2 bases.